This TCR beta chain stems from a study of CD8+CD57+ T cells in acquired aplastic anemia. Profiling that covered TCR beta VDJ and CDR3 relied on genomic DNA as its template. TCRdb recomputed calls from the reads with MiXCR, one row per CDR3 protein. Altogether 250,000 or so distinct CDR3 sequences are present, approximately 45% being singletons, with the ten largest covering 7% to 9.5%. The CDR3 has 18 amino acids. V lost 3 bases to trimming and J lost 11 bases, with 32 bases between them. Germline values: CDR1 DFQATT, CDR2 SNEGSKA (reference sequence). Study results and limitations: Shared by patients and controls, roughly 28 CD8+ CDR3s were abundant in patients. Between patients and controls, CD8+ Simpson's diversity did not vary significantly.

Regarding this clonotype: Its antigen is unknown.

It was patients with CD8+CD57+ cell expansion by flow cytometry who were chosen for sequencing. The diagnosis in all patients was severe acquired aplastic anemia. All patients were therapy-naive when blood was sampled. The specimen was sorted CD4+, CD8+, or CD8+CD57+ T cells (not recorded which) from PBMCs. The source of this sequence is a human donor with aplastic anemia. The chain links TRBV20-1 to TRBJ1-5, with D uncertain. CDR3 nucleotides: TGCAGTGCTAGGGCGGAAGGACTAGCGTATACTGTCCAAGAGACCCAGCATTTT. It translates to CSARAEGLAYTVQETQHF.